The 8 T cell receptor beta chains reported below all come from one sample, sequenced in a study of T cell repertoires in cytomegalovirus infection. Each CDR3 protein is one row after TCRdb ran MiXCR on the reads. The sample records some 500,000 distinct CDR3 sequences, 40% being singletons. These receptors have no known antigen. This material consisted of cultured PBMCs, taken from culture after CMV antigen stimulation. These receptors all stem from a human donor in good health (CMV status not recorded). Some clones in this sample may be carry-over from other donors' samples.

The gene calls are TRBV11-2 and TRBJ2-3; 10 bases are a match to TRBD2. Trimming cost V 5 bases and J 3 bases; bases outside gene matches: 8. The CDR3 has 16 residues. Looked up from germline, CDR1 is SGHAT and CDR2 is FQNNGV. As DNA, the CDR3 is TGTGCCAGCAGCCTCACGGTTAGCGGGAGGACAGATACGCAGTATTTT. Translating it yields CASSLTVSGRTDTQYF.

The chain employs TRBV28 and TRBJ2-3; D unclear. The CDR3 spans 12 residues. The V gene lost 8 bases and the J gene lost 6 bases, with 12 bases spanning the gap. Germline CDR1 MDHEN, CDR2 SYDVKM. The CDR3 sequence is CASEAPPDTQYF. CDR3 in DNA: TGTGCCAGCGAGGCTCCACCGGATACGCAGTATTTT.

The genes are TRBV11-2 and TRBJ2-7, with D possibly being TRBD2 (5 bases). CDR3 length: 14 amino acids. Germline loops: CDR1 SGHAT, CDR2 FQNNGV. V lost 4 bases and J lost 9, with 19 bases in between. CDR3 sequence reads: CASSSSPAGIGQYF. Written as DNA, the CDR3 is TGTGCCAGCAGCTCCTCCCCCGCGGGTATCGGGCAGTACTTC.

The chain is built from TRBV5-4 and TRBJ1-1, with a weak D call TRBD1 (5 bases). CDR3 length: 15 residues. Trimming removed 2 bases from V and 0 bases from J, with 11 bases in between. Germline CDR1 SGHNT, CDR2 YYREEE (reference sequence). CDR3 DNA sequence: TGTGCCAGCAGCTTCGGGGGGGGAATGAACACTGAAGCTTTCTTT. Encoded protein: CASSFGGGMNTEAFF.

This clonotype was counted only a few times. The chain recombines TRBV28 with TRBJ2-5; D not resolved. This CDR3 comprises 12 residues. V dropped 4 bases and J dropped 5 bases, with 8 bases sitting between them. CDR1 and CDR2 from the germline V gene are MDHEN and SYDVKM. CDR3 loop: CASSSRVETQYF. The CDR3 coding sequence is TGTGCCAGCAGTTCACGCGTGGAGACCCAGTACTTC.

The V gene is TRBV12-3 or TRBV12-4, the J gene TRBJ2-1; TRBD2 is a possible D gene (5 bases). V lost 4 bases and J lost 2, with 15 bases in between. The CDR3 runs 16 residues. The CDR3 sequence is CASSSVEAGTYNEQFF. CDR3 DNA sequence: TGTGCCAGCAGTTCAGTGGAGGCGGGTACCTACAATGAGCAGTTCTTC.

The chain links TRBV4-3 to TRBJ2-2, with D perhaps TRBD2 (6 bases). V dropped 1 base and J dropped 8 bases, with 11 bases sitting between them. Germline V gene sequence: CDR1 LGHNA, CDR2 YSLEER. The CDR3 spans 14 residues. The CDR3, as DNA: TGCGCCAGCAGCCAAGGGCTAGCGATGGGGGAGCTGTTTTTT. Translation: CASSQGLAMGELFF.

This clonotype was recorded a few times. The V call is TRBV12-3 or TRBV12-4, the J call TRBJ2-3; 10 bases fit TRBD2. This CDR3 has 15 residues. The V segment lost 7 bases and the J segment 2 bases; nucleotides outside the gene matches: 6. In DNA, the CDR3 is TGTGCCAGCACCCCGGGACTAGCGATCACAGATACGCAGTATTTT. It codes for CASTPGLAITDTQYF.